Listed below are T cell receptor beta chains from one sample, sequenced in a study of cytomegalovirus exposure and HLA in healthy donors. Profiling relied on immunoSEQ multiplex PCR, and the TCRdb table lists in-frame clones only, not all of them. The repertoire includes 100,000 or so clones, about 81% of them detected once, and 2% to 2.5% sits in the top ten. The specimen was PBMCs. The receptors shown here come from a man aged 25 to 40 in good health and CMV-seronegative. Each CDR3 is given with its conserved first and last residue. A D gene is named only where the DNA matches it firmly. Clone size, where shown, is once, few, many, or a class for clones that have expanded.

cdr3_nt: TGTGCCAGCAGTTTCGACAGTGCCAATCAGCCCCAGCATTTT; cdr3_aa: CASSFDSANQPQHF; clone_size: -; d_call: -; j_call: TRBJ1-5; v_call: TRBV6-5
cdr3_nt: TGTGCCAGCAGCCCAGGACTAGCGAGCGACCTATTCGGGGGTGAGCAGTTCTTC; cdr3_aa: CASSPGLASDLFGGEQFF; clone_size: few; d_call: TRBD2; j_call: TRBJ2-1; v_call: TRBV5-5
cdr3_nt: TGTGCCACCAGCAGAGTCAGGGGGCTGACTGGAAACACCATATATTTT; cdr3_aa: CATSRVRGLTGNTIYF; clone_size: -; d_call: TRBD1; j_call: TRBJ1-3; v_call: TRBV15
cdr3_nt: TGTGCCAGCTCCCCGGGACAGACGGATGGCTACACCTTC; cdr3_aa: CASSPGQTDGYTF; clone_size: -; d_call: TRBD1; j_call: TRBJ1-2; v_call: TRBV18
cdr3_nt: TGTGCCAGCAGTTTCGGAGGGTCCCCCTACGAGCAGTACTTC; cdr3_aa: CASSFGGSPYEQYF; clone_size: few; d_call: -; j_call: TRBJ2-7; v_call: TRBV28
cdr3_nt: TGTGCCAGCAGCGTAGGGGACCTGGCAGGGGGCGAAAAACTGTTTTTT; cdr3_aa: CASSVGDLAGGEKLFF; clone_size: -; d_call: TRBD1; j_call: TRBJ1-4; v_call: TRBV9
cdr3_nt: TGTGCCAGCAGCTTAGGACAGGGCCTCGTCTACGAGCAGTACTTC; cdr3_aa: CASSLGQGLVYEQYF; clone_size: -; d_call: TRBD1; j_call: TRBJ2-7; v_call: TRBV7-7
cdr3_nt: TGTGCCAGCTCACCTACGACAGGGACGCAAGAGACCCAGTACTTC; cdr3_aa: CASSPTTGTQETQYF; clone_size: -; d_call: TRBD1; j_call: TRBJ2-5; v_call: TRBV18
cdr3_nt: TGCGCCAGCAGCCAAGACCGGACTAGCGAATCCTACGAGCAGTACTTC; cdr3_aa: CASSQDRTSESYEQYF; clone_size: -; d_call: TRBD2; j_call: TRBJ2-7; v_call: TRBV4-1
cdr3_nt: TGTGCCAGCAGTCTGGGGACTAGCGGCCACAATGAGCAGTTCTTC; cdr3_aa: CASSLGTSGHNEQFF; clone_size: -; d_call: TRBD2; j_call: TRBJ2-1; v_call: TRBV7-3
cdr3_nt: TGTGCCAGTACCCGGGAGGGCCGATACAATGAGCAGTTCTTC; cdr3_aa: CASTREGRYNEQFF; clone_size: -; d_call: TRBD2; j_call: TRBJ2-1; v_call: TRBV19
cdr3_nt: TGTGCCAGCGCCTTTGTCGGAGGTCGCACTGAAGCTTTCTTT; cdr3_aa: CASAFVGGRTEAFF; clone_size: -; d_call: -; j_call: TRBJ1-1; v_call: TRBV27
cdr3_nt: TGTGCCAGCCACGGGGGGCCAGATACGCAGTATTTT; cdr3_aa: CASHGGPDTQYF; clone_size: -; d_call: -; j_call: TRBJ2-3; v_call: TRBV6-1
cdr3_nt: TGTGCCAGCGACGGACAGAACTATGGCTACACCTTC; cdr3_aa: CASDGQNYGYTF; clone_size: -; d_call: -; j_call: TRBJ1-2; v_call: TRBV2
cdr3_nt: TGTGCCAGCAGCTCCTCGGGTAACACCGGGGAGCTGTTTTTT; cdr3_aa: CASSSSGNTGELFF; clone_size: few; d_call: -; j_call: TRBJ2-2; v_call: TRBV7-9
cdr3_nt: TGTGCCTGGAGTGTGGGGAGACCGGATCAGCCCCAGCATTTT; cdr3_aa: CAWSVGRPDQPQHF; clone_size: -; d_call: -; j_call: TRBJ1-5; v_call: TRBV30
cdr3_nt: TGTGCCAGCGTCCGGATAGGAGGGCCGAGTGAGCAGTTCTTC; cdr3_aa: CASVRIGGPSEQFF; clone_size: -; d_call: -; j_call: TRBJ2-1; v_call: TRBV6-5
cdr3_nt: TGTGCCAGCAGCCTTCGAGGTACTTTTGAAAAACTGTTTTTT; cdr3_aa: CASSLRGTFEKLFF; clone_size: -; d_call: -; j_call: TRBJ1-4; v_call: TRBV14
cdr3_nt: TGTGCCAGCAGACGGACAGTAACGGGAAACACCATATATTTT; cdr3_aa: CASRRTVTGNTIYF; clone_size: -; d_call: -; j_call: TRBJ1-3; v_call: TRBV28
cdr3_nt: TGCGCCAGCAGCACCCGGACTAGCCGGGAGACCCAGTACTTC; cdr3_aa: CASSTRTSRETQYF; clone_size: -; d_call: TRBD2; j_call: TRBJ2-5; v_call: TRBV5-1
cdr3_nt: TGTGCCTGGAGTGCCGGACAGGGTAACTACGAGCAGTACTTC; cdr3_aa: CAWSAGQGNYEQYF; clone_size: -; d_call: TRBD1; j_call: TRBJ2-7; v_call: TRBV30
cdr3_nt: TGTGCCAGCAGTGAAACAGGACCCGGCTACGAGCAGTACTTC; cdr3_aa: CASSETGPGYEQYF; clone_size: -; d_call: -; j_call: TRBJ2-7; v_call: TRBV6-1
cdr3_nt: TGTGCCAGCAGCGCCGGACAGGCGAGGAAAAACACCATATATTTT; cdr3_aa: CASSAGQARKNTIYF; clone_size: -; d_call: TRBD1; j_call: TRBJ1-3; v_call: TRBV9
cdr3_nt: TGTGCCAGCAGTCGACATAGGCCGACAACCTACGAGCAGTACTTC; cdr3_aa: CASSRHRPTTYEQYF; clone_size: -; d_call: -; j_call: TRBJ2-7; v_call: TRBV6-5
cdr3_nt: TGTGCCAGCAGCTTAGTGGCCAGTGAAAAACTGTTTTTT; cdr3_aa: CASSLVASEKLFF; clone_size: -; d_call: -; j_call: TRBJ1-4; v_call: TRBV7-9
cdr3_nt: TGTGCCAGCAGCCCAGACGGGACTAACTATGGCTACACCTTC; cdr3_aa: CASSPDGTNYGYTF; clone_size: -; d_call: -; j_call: TRBJ1-2; v_call: TRBV9
cdr3_nt: TGTGCCAGCTCACCGCCTCCGACAGCAGAGACCCAGTACTTC; cdr3_aa: CASSPPPTAETQYF; clone_size: -; d_call: -; j_call: TRBJ2-5; v_call: TRBV18
cdr3_nt: TGTGCCAGCAGATATAGGGGGTGGGGGATGGACTATGGCTACACCTTC; cdr3_aa: CASRYRGWGMDYGYTF; clone_size: -; d_call: -; j_call: TRBJ1-2; v_call: TRBV7-2
cdr3_nt: TGCGCCAGCAGCCAAGATCAATCCGGGGTGAGCACAGATACGCAGTATTTT; cdr3_aa: CASSQDQSGVSTDTQYF; clone_size: -; d_call: -; j_call: TRBJ2-3; v_call: TRBV4-3
cdr3_nt: TGTGCCAGCAGTGTGCACCTCAGGGGAAATCGAGAAAAACTGTTTTTT; cdr3_aa: CASSVHLRGNREKLFF; clone_size: -; d_call: -; j_call: TRBJ1-4; v_call: TRBV6-1
cdr3_nt: TGTGCCAGCAGCCGGGGGGGTCAGGGCACTGAAGCTTTCTTT; cdr3_aa: CASSRGGQGTEAFF; clone_size: -; d_call: -; j_call: TRBJ1-1; v_call: TRBV7-9
cdr3_nt: TGTGCCTGGAGTTACGGAGGAAGCTCTGGAAACACCATATATTTT; cdr3_aa: CAWSYGGSSGNTIYF; clone_size: -; d_call: -; j_call: TRBJ1-3; v_call: TRBV30
cdr3_nt: TGTGCCAGCAGCCCCCAAACGGGGGGGCCGGATGGCTACACCTTC; cdr3_aa: CASSPQTGGPDGYTF; clone_size: -; d_call: -; j_call: TRBJ1-2; v_call: TRBV7-3
cdr3_nt: TGTGCCAGCAGTTCCCTCGGGGAGCAGTTCTTC; cdr3_aa: CASSSLGEQFF; clone_size: -; d_call: -; j_call: TRBJ2-1; v_call: TRBV6-5
cdr3_nt: TGCGCCAGCAGCTTGGAGCCACCGGGACAGGGGCTTAATTCACCCCTCCACTTT; cdr3_aa: CASSLEPPGQGLNSPLHF; clone_size: -; d_call: TRBD1; j_call: TRBJ1-6; v_call: TRBV5-1
cdr3_nt: TGTGCCAGCAGCTTAGGTGTCCAGGGGGATACGCAGTATTTT; cdr3_aa: CASSLGVQGDTQYF; clone_size: -; d_call: -; j_call: TRBJ2-3; v_call: TRBV7-2
cdr3_nt: TGTGCCAGCAGCTTGGGACAGGGCCTTAGCTATGGCTACACCTTC; cdr3_aa: CASSLGQGLSYGYTF; clone_size: few; d_call: TRBD1; j_call: TRBJ1-2; v_call: TRBV5-4
cdr3_nt: TGTGCCAGCAGGGGTGCAGGGACTTACTCTGAAGCTTTCTTT; cdr3_aa: CASRGAGTYSEAFF; clone_size: -; d_call: -; j_call: TRBJ1-1; v_call: TRBV6-6
cdr3_nt: TGCGCCAGCCCCGGTTTGAGGGAAACATACGAGCAGTACTTC; cdr3_aa: CASPGLRETYEQYF; clone_size: -; d_call: -; j_call: TRBJ2-7; v_call: TRBV10-1
cdr3_nt: TGCGCCAGCAGCGGACAGGGGGGCACTGAAGCTTTCTTT; cdr3_aa: CASSGQGGTEAFF; clone_size: few; d_call: TRBD1; j_call: TRBJ1-1; v_call: TRBV5-1
cdr3_nt: TGCGCCAGCAGCTCCCGAGGGGGACAAGAGACCCAGTACTTC; cdr3_aa: CASSSRGGQETQYF; clone_size: -; d_call: -; j_call: TRBJ2-5; v_call: TRBV5-1
cdr3_nt: TGTGCCAGCAGTCCTCAAGGCGGGGAGACCCAGTACTTC; cdr3_aa: CASSPQGGETQYF; clone_size: -; d_call: -; j_call: TRBJ2-5; v_call: TRBV27
cdr3_nt: TGTGCCAGTAGTTCTAACCCTTACGGGGGGGTAAGGGAGCAGTACTTC; cdr3_aa: CASSSNPYGGVREQYF; clone_size: -; d_call: TRBD2; j_call: TRBJ2-7; v_call: TRBV19
cdr3_nt: TGTGCCAGCAGCCAAGAATCCAGCGGGAGTAGCGAGCAGTACTTC; cdr3_aa: CASSQESSGSSEQYF; clone_size: -; d_call: TRBD2; j_call: TRBJ2-7; v_call: TRBV4-2
cdr3_nt: TGTGCCAGCAGCTCAGGGGGCACTAATGAAAAACTGTTTTTT; cdr3_aa: CASSSGGTNEKLFF; clone_size: -; d_call: TRBD1; j_call: TRBJ1-4; v_call: TRBV13
cdr3_nt: TGTGCCAGCAGGGAGACTAGCGGGAACTATGAGCAGTTCTTC; cdr3_aa: CASRETSGNYEQFF; clone_size: -; d_call: TRBD2; j_call: TRBJ2-1; v_call: TRBV25-1
cdr3_nt: TGTGCCAGTAGTATAGGGGGAGGGGTAGCGCCGGAAGAGACCCAGTACTTC; cdr3_aa: CASSIGGGVAPEETQYF; clone_size: -; d_call: TRBD2; j_call: TRBJ2-5; v_call: TRBV19
cdr3_nt: TGTGCCAGCAGCTTGACTAGCTTCGGGGAGCTGTTTTTT; cdr3_aa: CASSLTSFGELFF; clone_size: -; d_call: TRBD2; j_call: TRBJ2-2; v_call: TRBV7-2
cdr3_nt: TGTGCCAGCGCGAAAGACAGAGACACTGAAGCTTTCTTT; cdr3_aa: CASAKDRDTEAFF; clone_size: few; d_call: -; j_call: TRBJ1-1; v_call: TRBV19
cdr3_nt: TGTGCCAGCAGCTTAGATCAACAGGGATATTCACCCCTCCACTTT; cdr3_aa: CASSLDQQGYSPLHF; clone_size: -; d_call: -; j_call: TRBJ1-6; v_call: TRBV7-9
cdr3_nt: TGTGCCAGCAGCCTCGAAAGCGGGGGGCTATACAATGAGCAGTTCTTC; cdr3_aa: CASSLESGGLYNEQFF; clone_size: few; d_call: TRBD2; j_call: TRBJ2-1; v_call: TRBV7-8
cdr3_nt: TGCGCCAGCAGTTCCGGACTAGCGGGAGACATAGATACGCAGTATTTT; cdr3_aa: CASSSGLAGDIDTQYF; clone_size: -; d_call: TRBD2; j_call: TRBJ2-3; v_call: TRBV5-1
cdr3_nt: TGTGCCAGCAGTGAAGCTTTGGGCAGCAATCAGCCCCAGCATTTT; cdr3_aa: CASSEALGSNQPQHF; clone_size: few; d_call: -; j_call: TRBJ1-5; v_call: TRBV6-1